This passage covers 3 T cell receptor beta chains from one sample sequenced in a study of cytomegalovirus exposure and HLA in healthy donors. PCR primers comprised 60 Vbeta and 13 Jbeta primers. Only in-frame clones appear in the TCRdb table, and some are missing; sequencing was by immunoSEQ multiplex PCR. Among about 170,000 clones listed, 75% to 90% were seen once. The sample consisted of PBMCs. The receptors here all came from a male donor in good health and CMV-seronegative.

The chain joins TRBV7-2 to TRBJ1-6; maybe TRBD1 (5 bases). Germline lookup yields CDR1 SGHTA and CDR2 FQGNSA. The V end lost 1 base, the J end lost 0 bases, and 10 bases lay between the germline ends. The CDR3 extends over 17 amino acids. CDR3 DNA: TGTGCCAGCAGCTTAGGACCAGGACACTCCTATAATTCACCCCTCCACTTT. This sequence encodes CASSLGPGHSYNSPLHF.

The chain recombines TRBV12-5 with TRBJ1-1, with D tentatively TRBD1 (5 bases). Trimming took off 5 bases at V and 4 bases at J, with 14 bases between the two ends. The CDR3 has 14 amino acids. Germline values: CDR1 LGHNT, CDR2 FRNRAP. CDR3 in amino acids: CASGTRGGTTEAFF. CDR3 DNA: TGTGCTAGTGGTACCCGTGGGGGGACCACTGAAGCTTTCTTT.

The chain combines TRBV6-5 with TRBJ1-2; D perhaps matches TRBD1 (6 bases). V lost 2 bases and J 6 bases, leaving 13 bases between the germline ends. CDR1 and CDR2 from the germline V gene are MNHEY and SVGAGI. The CDR3 spans 14 residues. CDR3 amino acids: CASSYLRGADGYTF. The CDR3 DNA sequence: TGTGCCAGCAGTTACCTTCGGGGGGCGGATGGCTACACCTTC.